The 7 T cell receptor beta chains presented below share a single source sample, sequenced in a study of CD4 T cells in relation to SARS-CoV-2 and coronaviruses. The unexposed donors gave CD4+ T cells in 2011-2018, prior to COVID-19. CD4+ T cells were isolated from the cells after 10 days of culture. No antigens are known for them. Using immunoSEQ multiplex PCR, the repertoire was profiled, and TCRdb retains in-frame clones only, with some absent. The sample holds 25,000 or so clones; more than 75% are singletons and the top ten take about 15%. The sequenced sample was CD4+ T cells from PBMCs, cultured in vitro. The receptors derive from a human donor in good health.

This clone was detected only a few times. The CDR3 nucleotides read TGTGCCAGCTTTGCGCAGGGGGATAACGCTGAAGCTTTCTTT. This sequence encodes CASFAQGDNAEAFF. The chain employs TRBV6-6 and TRBJ1-1, with TRBD1 identical over 7 bases. Germline V CDR1 and CDR2: MNHNY, SVGAGI (reference sequence). The CDR3 runs to 14 residues. The V segment lost 8 bases and the J segment 6 bases; nucleotides outside the gene matches: 12.

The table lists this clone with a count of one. The CDR3, as DNA: TGTGCCAGCAGCTTACTGGCCTACAATGAGCAGTTCTTC. The encoded protein is CASSLLAYNEQFF. V and J are TRBV7-9 and TRBJ2-1, with unresolved D. Trimming shortened V by 2 bases and J by 2 bases, and 4 bases separated the two germline ends. The CDR3 covers 13 residues. Germline CDR1 is SEHNR and CDR2 is FQNEAQ (reference sequence).

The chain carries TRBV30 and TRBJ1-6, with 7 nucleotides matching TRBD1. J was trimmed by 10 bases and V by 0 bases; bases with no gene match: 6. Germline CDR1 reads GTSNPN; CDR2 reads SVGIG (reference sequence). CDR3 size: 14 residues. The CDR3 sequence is CAWSVAGGRSPLHF. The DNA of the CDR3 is TGTGCCTGGAGTGTGGCAGGGGGAAGATCACCCCTCCACTTT.

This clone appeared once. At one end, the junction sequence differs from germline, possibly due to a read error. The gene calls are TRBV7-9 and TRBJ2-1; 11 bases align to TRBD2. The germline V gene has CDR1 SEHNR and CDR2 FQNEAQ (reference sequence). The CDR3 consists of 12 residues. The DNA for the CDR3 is TGTGCCAGCAGCCTAGCGGGAGGCGAGCAGTTCTTC. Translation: CASSLAGGEQFF.

This chain's CDR3 is CASSPQGSGNTIYF. DNA of the CDR3: TGTGCCAGCAGTCCACAGGGTTCTGGAAACACCATATATTTT. This rearrangement joins TRBV28 to TRBJ1-3, with a tentative D call TRBD1 (6 bases). This CDR3 comprises 14 residues. Per the germline V gene, CDR1 is MDHEN and CDR2 is SYDVKM. V was trimmed by 5 bases and J by 1 base, leaving 9 bases between them.

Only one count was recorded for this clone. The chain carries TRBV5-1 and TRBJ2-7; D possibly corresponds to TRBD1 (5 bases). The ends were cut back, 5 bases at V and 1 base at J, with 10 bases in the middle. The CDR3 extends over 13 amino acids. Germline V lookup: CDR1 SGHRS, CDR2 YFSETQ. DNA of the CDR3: TGCGCCAGCAGACGCAGGGATTCCTACGAGCAGTACTTC. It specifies CASRRRDSYEQYF. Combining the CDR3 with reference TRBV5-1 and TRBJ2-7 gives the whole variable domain KAGVTQTPRYLIKTRGQQVTLSCSPISGHRSVSWYQQTPGQGLQFLFEYFSETQRNKGNFPGRFSGRQFSNSRSEMNVSTLELGDSALYLCASRRRDSYEQYFGPGTRLTVT.

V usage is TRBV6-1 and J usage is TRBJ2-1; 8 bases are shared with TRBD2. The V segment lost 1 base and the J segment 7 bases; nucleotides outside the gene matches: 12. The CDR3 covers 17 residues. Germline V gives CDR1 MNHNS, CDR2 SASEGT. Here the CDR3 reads CASSEGERREVWNEQFF. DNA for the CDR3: TGTGCCAGCAGTGAAGGGGAGAGGCGGGAGGTATGGAATGAGCAGTTCTTC.